This record covers a single TCR beta chain. The antigen is not known. Amplification by 5'RACE using constant-segment primers produced TCR alpha and TCR beta cDNA libraries that carried sample barcodes and UMIs. TCRdb ran MiXCR on the 5' RACE reads and lists one entry per CDR3 protein. The repertoire includes more than 250,000 distinct CDR3 sequences, over 15% of them detected once, and 22% sits in the top ten. The CDR3 is 18 residues long. V gave up 5 bases and J gave up 3 bases; unmatched junction bases: 16. The V gene's germline CDR1 is SGHTA and CDR2 FQGNSA. The data stem from a study of T-cell memory formation after mild COVID-19. Overall study results and limits: Memory sampled before infection contained some responding clones, suggesting cross-reactive memory joined.

The receptor was derived from a man between 18 and 29 years old who had mild COVID-19 (a few samples of this study predate the infection). Cell type and time point are not known. The sequenced material came from PBMCs or a T cell subset sorted from them (not recorded which). The chain links TRBV7-2 to TRBJ2-3; 8 nucleotides match TRBD2. The DNA of the CDR3 is TGTGCCAGCAGCGCAAGGGCGACTAGCGAAGGGAGTACAGATACGCAGTATTTT. It is translated as CASSARATSEGSTDTQYF.